The T cell receptor beta chain under discussion was sequenced for a study of blood T cell repertoires in COVID-19. Measured with immunoSEQ multiplex PCR; TCRdb has only the in-frame clones, and not every one. The repertoire holds about 160,000 clones, 75% to 85% seen once, with around 8% in the top ten. This CDR3 is 13 amino acids long. V was pared by 3 bases and J by 9 bases, with 9 bases between. This clone was found a few times. Sequencing was carried out using peripheral blood. The V gene is TRBV12-3 or TRBV12-4, the J gene TRBJ1-6, with D possibly TRBD1 on 6 matching bases. This clonotype was obtained from a woman aged 55-69 years with COVID-19, enrolled during active disease. The CDR3 DNA follows: TGTGCCAGCAGTTTCGACAGGTCTTCACCCCTCCACTTT. Its protein is CASSFDRSSPLHF.